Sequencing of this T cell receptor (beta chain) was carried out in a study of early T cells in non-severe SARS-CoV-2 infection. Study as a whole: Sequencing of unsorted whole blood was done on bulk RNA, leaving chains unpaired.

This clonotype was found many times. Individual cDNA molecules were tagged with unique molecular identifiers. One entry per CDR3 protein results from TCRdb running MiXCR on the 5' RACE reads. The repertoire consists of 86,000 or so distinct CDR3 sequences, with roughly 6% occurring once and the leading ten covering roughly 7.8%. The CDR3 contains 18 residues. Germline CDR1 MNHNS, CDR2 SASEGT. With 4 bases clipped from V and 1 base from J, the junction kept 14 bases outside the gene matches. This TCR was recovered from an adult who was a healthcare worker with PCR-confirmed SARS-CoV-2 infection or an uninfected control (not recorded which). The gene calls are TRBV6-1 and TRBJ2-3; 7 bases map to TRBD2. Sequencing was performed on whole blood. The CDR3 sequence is CASSVLAGARRGTDTQYF. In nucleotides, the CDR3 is TGTGCCAGCAGTGTGTTGGCGGGAGCGCGGCGGGGCACAGATACGCAGTATTTT.